The rows below give T cell receptor beta chains drawn from one sample of a study of technical replicates of blood from several donors. The method was immunoSEQ multiplex PCR; TCRdb's version includes in-frame clones alone and lacks a portion of them. The table shows roughly 71,000 clones, with just under 97% occurring only once. The sample comprised T cells isolated from PBMCs. All receptors derive from a human donor in good health. Both conserved end residues are part of each CDR3. Some rows mark clone size as missing; the rest say once, few, many or name a class of expanded clone.

NA | TRBJ2-7 | TRBV19 | CATEAGGVSEQYF
NA | TRBJ2-5 | TRBV6-5 | CASSYVSEGSQYF
NA | TRBJ1-5 | TRBV28 | CASSLSVVEIYQPQHF
NA | TRBJ1-1 | TRBV10-3 | CAISESSESAEAFF
NA | TRBJ1-1 | TRBV4-1 | CASSRTGGGWDTEAFF
NA | TRBJ2-7 | TRBV2 | CASRGVNSYEQYF
NA | TRBJ1-4 | TRBV5-1 | CASSFTGETNEKLFF
NA | TRBJ2-7 | TRBV4-1 | CASSQAQDYYEQYF
NA | TRBJ2-6 | TRBV4-1 | CASSLRTGAGANVLTF
NA | TRBJ2-1 | TRBV7-9 | CASSFLDRAGNEQFF
once | TRBJ1-5 | TRBV5-5 | CASSLLPGVDRNQPQHF
NA | TRBJ1-3 | TRBV7-9 | CASSLSPGGAGGNTIYF
NA | TRBJ1-1 | TRBV14 | CASSPRTFRGNTEAFF
NA | TRBJ2-7 | TRBV19 | CASSISGYEQYF
few | TRBJ2-7 | TRBV28 | CASSFFPGQSTYEQYF
NA | TRBJ1-1 | TRBV6-6 | CASTLLGNTEAFF
NA | TRBJ1-2 | TRBV6-1 | CASLRGVRDIYGYTF
NA | TRBJ1-1 | TRBV5-1 | CASSSYGDRVGTEAFF
NA | TRBJ1-2 | TRBV7-9 | CASSLSDRGHGYGYTF
NA | TRBJ2-6 | TRBV27 | CASREISGANVLTF
NA | TRBJ2-3 | TRBV14 | CASSQGHLAGVGDTQYF
NA | TRBJ2-3 | TRBV15 | CATSHTDTQYF
once | TRBJ1-6 | TRBV19 | CATRSTPRFPSGSPLHF
once | TRBJ2-3 | TRBV4-1 | CASSQEAGGLVDTQYF
NA | TRBJ2-1 | TRBV11-2 | CASSPEMTNWSNEQFF
few | TRBJ1-2 | TRBV5-6 | CASSLRQGSWRNGYTF
NA | TRBJ2-3 | TRBV5-4 | CASSFRAGGQTDTQYF
NA | TRBJ1-1 | TRBV5-4 | CASNNQGNTEAFF
NA | TRBJ2-3 | TRBV9 | CASSVRVAGDYGTDTQYF
NA | TRBJ2-7 | TRBV6-5 | CASSYGAGPYEQYF
NA | TRBJ1-2 | TRBV2 | CASNPRVLGNYGYTF
NA | TRBJ1-5 | TRBV15 | CATHGEVGMPQHF
NA | TRBJ1-5 | TRBV6-5 | CASSYSSLNQPQHF
once | TRBJ2-1 | TRBV19 | CASSTGTSGGYEQFF
NA | TRBJ2-3 | TRBV6-5 | CASSSLAGGGTDTQYF
NA | TRBJ2-7 | TRBV28 | CASSPVDRGISYEQYF
NA | TRBJ1-5 | TRBV2 | CASGGNQPQHF
NA | TRBJ2-2 | TRBV7-9 | CASSMLGGGELFF
once | TRBJ2-7 | TRBV30 | CAWRHRNPGQGRGEQYF
NA | TRBJ2-3 | TRBV6-1 | CASSAGITSTDTQYF
NA | TRBJ1-5 | TRBV19 | CASTPGGINQPQHF
NA | TRBJ2-1 | TRBV6-1 | CASNWGRYNEQFF
NA | TRBJ1-2 | TRBV27 | CASSFGPRTGIYGYTF
NA | TRBJ2-7 | TRBV5-1 | CASSREDRGLYEQYF
NA | TRBJ1-1 | TRBV11-2 | CASSSWGAGTTEAFF
NA | TRBJ1-5 | TRBV6-1 | CASSGRQDKNQPQHF
NA | TRBJ2-1 | TRBV10-1 | CASSENSGAYNEQFF
NA | TRBJ2-5 | TRBV11-3 | CASGKRGEQETQYF
NA | TRBJ1-5 | TRBV12-5 | CARDDRKNQPQHF
NA | TRBJ2-7 | TRBV27 | CASSLRRGTYEQYF
once | TRBJ1-1 | TRBV7-9 | CASSITGRQQNTEAFF
NA | TRBJ2-5 | TRBV28 | CASSFPSLETQYF
NA | TRBJ2-2 | TRBV11-3 | CASSPFRGPTGELFF
NA | TRBJ2-7 | TRBV7-9 | CASSLGEGNYEQYF
NA | TRBJ2-4 | TRBV2 | CASSAEAKNIQYF
NA | TRBJ2-2 | TRBV6-1 | CASSDLAGRLYIAGELFF
NA | TRBJ2-3 | TRBV19 | CASSIESSTDTQYF
NA | TRBJ2-5 | TRBV10-3 | CAISTSQSAGGQETQYF
NA | TRBJ2-3 | TRBV7-8 | CASSFSGGYRDTQYF
NA | TRBJ2-7 | TRBV19 | CASSSGGPGEGYEQYF